These 9 T cell receptor beta chains came from one sample sequenced in a study of T cells in Graves' hyperthyroidism and ophthalmopathy. Amplified TCR beta CDR3 regions derived from RNA transcripts. The HTBI primer set was used in a first-round RT-PCR of the TCR CDR3. Each CDR3 protein gets one entry after TCRdb re-called the multiplex PCR reads with MiXCR. The table has hundreds of thousands of distinct CDR3 sequences, around 25% seen once. Sequenced sample: blood. The receptors were gathered from a man between 45 and 60 years old with Graves' hyperthyroidism.

This clonotype was observed at least ten times. Written as DNA, the CDR3 is TGTGCCAGCAGCGGGGGGGTCGAGACCCAGTACTTC. Translating gives CASSGGVETQYF. V gene TRBV11-2 combines with J gene TRBJ2-5, with 7 bases that match TRBD2. The junction had 2 bases not matched to a gene; V was cut back by 5 bases and J by 5 bases. CDR1 and CDR2 from the germline V gene are SGHAT and FQNNGV. This CDR3 region has 12 residues.

The chain recombines TRBV11-1 with TRBJ2-7; 11 bases map to TRBD2. Germline values: CDR1 SGHAT, CDR2 FQDESV (reference sequence). The ends lost 1 base at V and 2 bases at J; junction bases unmatched: 7. There are 17 residues in the CDR3. The CDR3, as DNA: TGTGCCAGCAGCTTAGGGGGGACTAGCGGCAGAACCTACGAGCAGTACTTC. Residues: CASSLGGTSGRTYEQYF.

The rearrangement joins TRBV11-2 to TRBJ2-1; the D gene could be TRBD1 or TRBD2 (5 bases each). Germline assignment: CDR1 SGHAT and CDR2 FQNNGV. CDR3 length equals 16 residues. Trimming cost V 4 bases and J 7 bases, with 20 bases left between them. CDR3: CASSSDRVREYNEQFF. The CDR3 nucleotides are TGTGCCAGCAGCTCCGACAGAGTCAGGGAGTATAATGAGCAGTTCTTC.

The rearrangement joins TRBV20-1 to TRBJ1-2, with 8 bases lining up with TRBD1. After removal of 1 base from V and 5 bases from J, the junction contained 0 bases not matched to a gene. The germline V gene encodes CDR1 DFQATT and CDR2 SNEGSKA (reference sequence). This CDR3 region has 12 residues. The CDR3 region has the DNA TGCAGTGCTAGAGGGACAGGGTATGGCTACACCTTC. Amino acid sequence: CSARGTGYGYTF.

This clonotype appeared a single time. The chain is built from TRBV29-1 and TRBJ1-1; 7 bases fit TRBD1. The CDR3 is 12 amino acids. The V gene end was trimmed by 8 bases and the J gene end by 2 bases; junction bases not matched to a gene: 5. CDR1 and CDR2 from the germline V gene are SQVTM and ANQGSEA. The CDR3 nucleotides read TGCAGCTCCGGGACAGCTAACACTGAAGCTTTCTTT. The encoded protein is CSSGTANTEAFF.

This clonotype was observed a handful of times. CDR3 DNA: TGCAGCGTTTGCGAATTTATGGGACAGGGGGCTTGCAATGAGCAGTTCTTC. This translates into CSVCEFMGQGACNEQFF. This chain connects TRBV29-1 to TRBJ2-1, with 12 nucleotides matching TRBD1. Per the germline V gene, CDR1 is SQVTM and CDR2 is ANQGSEA. CDR3 size: 17 residues. With 5 bases clipped from V and 6 bases from J, the junction kept 14 bases outside the gene matches.

This clonotype has at least ten counts. The chain employs TRBV27 and TRBJ1-4; 8 nucleotides match TRBD1. Germline V gives CDR1 MNHEY, CDR2 SMNVEV (reference sequence). Trimming at V came to 6 bases and at J to 0 bases, leaving 6 bases not matched to a gene. The CDR3 is made up of 16 amino acids. This CDR3 is CASSRGPPATNEKLFF. The CDR3 DNA follows: TGTGCCAGCAGCAGGGGGCCACCCGCAACTAATGAAAAACTGTTTTTT.

This clonotype was recorded many times. The chain uses TRBV11-2 and TRBJ2-1; 11 nucleotides match TRBD2. CDR1 and CDR2 (germline): SGHAT, FQNNGV. V lost 3 bases, J lost 6 bases, and 10 bases stayed unmatched. This CDR3 contains 17 residues. CDR3 in DNA: TGTGCCAGCAGCTTGGGACTAGCGGCCAGCTCCCGCAATGAGCAGTTCTTC. It specifies CASSLGLAASSRNEQFF. Full variable domain (rest looked up from reference TRBV11-2 and TRBJ2-1): EAGVAQSPRYKIIEKRQSVAFWCNPISGHATLYWYQQILGQGPKLLIQFQNNGVVDDSQLPKDRFSAERLKGVDSTLKIQPAKLEDSAVYLCASSLGLAASSRNEQFFGPGTRLTVL.

This clonotype was counted ten times or more. The rearrangement links TRBV29-1 to TRBJ1-1; TRBD1 agrees at 10 bases. V lost 7 bases, J lost 5 bases, and 7 bases stayed unmatched. CDR3 length equals 13 residues. The germline V gene has CDR1 SQVTM and CDR2 ANQGSEA. The CDR3 reads CSARTGGVTEAFF. DNA of the CDR3: TGCAGCGCCAGGACAGGGGGGGTGACTGAAGCTTTCTTT.